Detailed here is one TCR beta chain. This sample is part of a study of regulatory T cells in long-lasting Graves disease. Assembly of TCR beta libraries relied on iRepertoire HTBI primers together with Arm-PCR of CDR3 regions. TCRdb called the multiplex PCR reads again in MiXCR, with one record for every CDR3 protein. The table records roughly 380,000 distinct CDR3 sequences, approximately 16% of them present only once. V dropped 5 bases and J dropped 6 bases, with 14 bases sitting between them. Germline V gene lookup returns CDR1 SGHDN and CDR2 FVKESK. The CDR3 runs to 15 residues. Time point of the sample: newly diagnosed GD, antithyroid drugs for less than 3 months. Preparation of the TCR library used RNA extracted from PBMCs. The data also belong to a second study, concerning T cells in Graves' hyperthyroidism and ophthalmopathy. That report notes: Those patients with uncontrolled infection, other autoimmune disease, pregnancy or lactation were excluded. Among clonotypes expanded in thyroid above 0.001, most were also found in blood.

The V and J genes are TRBV14 and TRBJ1-6; D perhaps matches TRBD1 (6 bases). This clonotype was sampled from a man aged 40-49 years with Graves disease. The sample was peripheral blood mononuclear cells (PBMCs), taken at new diagnosis, from a patient treated with antithyroid drugs. The CDR3 protein is CASSTYRDFNSPLHF. In nucleotides, the CDR3 is TGTGCCAGCAGCACCTACAGGGACTTTAATTCACCCCTCCACTTT.